This is a list of T cell receptor beta chains from one sample in a study of identical twins. Each CDR3 protein gets one entry after TCRdb re-called the 5' RACE reads with MiXCR. The sample yields under 1 million distinct CDR3 sequences, 9% to 15% seen once. These sequences were also reported in another study, on yellow fever vaccine responses in identical twins.

Source material: PBMCs. These receptors originate from a woman between 18 and 29 years old in good health. CDR3s include the opening cysteine and the closing phenylalanine or tryptophan. D genes are given only for firm matches. A row's size may be missing; if present it is once, few, many or a size class.

D: NA
size: few
V: TRBV2
J: TRBJ2-1
DNA: TGTGCCAGCAGTTATGATGGGGGCTATGAGCAGTTCTTC
CDR3: CASSYDGGYEQFF

D: TRBD2
size: few
V: TRBV4-2
J: TRBJ2-1
DNA: TGTGCCAGCAGCCCTTCCGGGACTAGCGGGGGGAGCTCCTACAATGAGCAGTTCTTC
CDR3: CASSPSGTSGGSSYNEQFF

D: TRBD1
size: NA
V: TRBV27
J: TRBJ1-2
DNA: TGTGCCAGCAGTTTATTCGGGGCAGGGGGGATGGATGGCTACACCTTC
CDR3: CASSLFGAGGMDGYTF

D: TRBD1
size: NA
V: TRBV10-1
J: TRBJ1-4
DNA: TGCGCCAGCAGTGAACGGACAGGGCCAAGCTCAAAACTGTTTTTT
CDR3: CASSERTGPSSKLFF

D: TRBD2
size: NA
V: TRBV20-1
J: TRBJ2-1
DNA: TGCAGTGCTCCGCTAGCGGGAGGACGGGGTGAGCAGTTCTTC
CDR3: CSAPLAGGRGEQFF

D: TRBD2
size: NA
V: TRBV20-1
J: TRBJ2-1
DNA: TGCAGTGCTAGAGTTGCGGGAGGGCCTTACAATGAGCAGTTCTTC
CDR3: CSARVAGGPYNEQFF

D: NA
size: NA
V: TRBV20-1
J: TRBJ2-2
DNA: TGCAGTGCTAGACCCTCCCTTTTCAGGGAATACACCGGGGAGCTGTTTTTT
CDR3: CSARPSLFREYTGELFF

D: NA
size: NA
V: TRBV7-9
J: TRBJ2-3
DNA: TGTGCCAGCAGCTTACTTTTGTTCGGGAGCACAGATACGCAGTATTTT
CDR3: CASSLLLFGSTDTQYF

D: NA
size: few
V: TRBV10-3
J: TRBJ2-2
DNA: TGTGCCATCAGTGGGTCCGCGAACACCGGGGAGCTGTTTTTT
CDR3: CAISGSANTGELFF

D: NA
size: NA
V: TRBV12-3/TRBV12-4
J: TRBJ1-1
DNA: TGTGCCAGCAGTTTTAACGGAGTGAACACTGAAGCTTTCTTT
CDR3: CASSFNGVNTEAFF

D: NA
size: NA
V: TRBV5-4
J: TRBJ2-2
DNA: TGTGCCAGCAGCTATCAGGGGCCGGGCGGGGAGCTGTTTTTT
CDR3: CASSYQGPGGELFF

D: NA
size: few
V: TRBV6-2/TRBV6-3
J: TRBJ2-7
DNA: TGTGCCAGTTACGCGGACTCGAAACCCTACGAGCAGTACTTC
CDR3: CASYADSKPYEQYF

D: NA
size: few
V: TRBV5-5
J: TRBJ1-5
DNA: TGTGCCAGCAGCTTTGCTCAGGGTGCGGAACAGCCCCAGCATTTT
CDR3: CASSFAQGAEQPQHF